One and the same sample provided the 27 T cell receptor beta chains below, sequenced in a study of blood T cell repertoires in COVID-19. TCRdb's table, derived via immunoSEQ multiplex PCR, lists solely in-frame clones and lacks some. The sample contains around 30,000 clones, 89% of which appear only once. Sequenced: peripheral blood. These receptors were collected from a woman between 40 and 55 years old with active or convalescent COVID-19.

This clone was detected only a few times. V and J are TRBV9 and TRBJ1-2; 9 positions agree with TRBD1. The CDR3 spans 17 residues. CDR1 SGDLS and CDR2 YYNGEE come from the germline V gene. The junction had 13 bases not matched to a gene; V was cut back by 0 bases and J by 7 bases. CDR3 loop: CASSVGTGVGFSRGYTF. The DNA of the CDR3 is TGTGCCAGCAGCGTAGGGACAGGGGTTGGGTTTAGTCGTGGCTACACCTTC. Variable domain in full (rest from reference TRBV9 and TRBJ1-2): DSGVTQTPKHLITATGQRVTLRCSPRSGDLSVYWYQQSLDQGLQFLIQYYNGEERAKGNILERFSAQQFPDLHSELNLSSLELGDSALYFCASSVGTGVGFSRGYTFGSGTRLTVV.

The CDR3 region is CASSQVRRQGLFNYGYTF. CDR3 sequence (DNA): TGTGCCAGCAGCCAAGTTAGGAGACAGGGGCTGTTTAACTATGGCTACACCTTC. This rearrangement joins TRBV4-2 to TRBJ1-2; TRBD1 aligns across 8 bases. J was trimmed by 1 base and V by 1 base; bases with no gene match: 11. Germline values: CDR1 LGHNA, CDR2 YNFKEQ. This CDR3 region has 18 residues.

The V call is TRBV6-5, the J call TRBJ2-5; 9 bases agree with TRBD2. The length of the CDR3 is 15 residues. Germline V gene data show CDR1 as MNHEY and CDR2 as SVGAGI. Losses at the gene ends were 0 bases for V and 2 bases for J; bases not matched to a gene: 1. The CDR3 loop is CASSYSGLAQETQYF. Written as DNA, the CDR3 is TGTGCCAGCAGTTACTCGGGACTAGCACAAGAGACCCAGTACTTC.

The CDR3 DNA reads TGTGCCAGCAGCCCTAAGCGGGAGATATACTACGAGCAGTACTTC. This sequence encodes CASSPKREIYYEQYF. The chain recombines TRBV7-2 with TRBJ2-7, with TRBD2 matching over 8 bases. The CDR3 spans 15 residues. J lost 3 bases, V lost 5 bases, and 9 bases had no gene match. Per the germline V gene, CDR1 is SGHTA and CDR2 is FQGNSA.

The CDR3 loop reads CASSLDSVYGYTF. The DNA for the CDR3 is TGTGCCAGCAGCTTAGACTCCGTCTATGGCTACACCTTC. The chain employs TRBV7-9 and TRBJ1-2; D is ambiguous. CDR3 length equals 13 residues. Trimming removed 1 base from V and 4 bases from J, with 7 bases in between. Germline V gene lookup returns CDR1 SEHNR and CDR2 FQNEAQ (reference sequence).

There are a few counts of this clone. This chain's CDR3 is CASSQQGAGNTIYF. CDR3 coding DNA: TGTGCCAGCAGTCAACAGGGAGCTGGAAACACCATATATTTT. The chain is built from TRBV27 and TRBJ1-3; TRBD1 might be the D (6 bases). With 5 bases removed from V and 2 bases from J, the gap between germline ends came to 10 bases. The CDR3 has 14 residues. The germline V gene has CDR1 MNHEY and CDR2 SMNVEV (reference sequence).

The V call is TRBV9, the J call TRBJ2-2; D may be TRBD1 (5 bases). The germline V and J ends were trimmed by 6 bases and 7 bases, with 10 bases remaining between them. The CDR3 runs 12 residues. The germline V gene encodes CDR1 SGDLS and CDR2 YYNGEE. The CDR3 region is CASNSGLGELFF. In DNA, the CDR3 is TGTGCCAGCAACTCAGGGCTCGGGGAGCTGTTTTTT.

The chain joins TRBV10-1 to TRBJ2-1, with D possibly being TRBD2 (6 bases). The CDR3 covers 16 residues. Germline CDR1 and CDR2: WNHNN and SYGVQD (reference sequence). V was clipped by 3 bases and J by 2 bases, with 14 bases between them. CDR3 protein: CASSDRASGPYNEQFF. The DNA for the CDR3 is TGCGCCAGCAGTGACCGAGCGAGCGGGCCCTACAATGAGCAGTTCTTC.

The chain couples TRBV2 to TRBJ1-2; TRBD1 agrees at 8 bases. Germline CDR1 and CDR2: SNHLY and FYNNEI. The CDR3 totals 15 residues. V shed 6 bases and J 7 bases; nucleotides not matched to a gene: 13. CDR3: CASRPWVQGDPGYTF. CDR3 DNA: TGTGCCAGCAGGCCATGGGTACAGGGGGACCCTGGCTACACCTTC.

CDR3 sequence reads: CASTQLGSAGGQPQHF. The CDR3 coding sequence is TGTGCCAGCACCCAACTTGGTTCGGCAGGGGGTCAGCCCCAGCATTTT. V usage is TRBV27 and J usage is TRBJ1-5, with TRBD1 matching over 7 bases. Losses at the gene ends were 7 bases for V and 6 bases for J; bases not matched to a gene: 15. Germline CDR1 MNHEY, CDR2 SMNVEV (reference sequence). The CDR3 covers 16 residues.

In DNA form, the CDR3 reads TGTGCCATCAGTGAGTCCCAGGGAGGTAGCACAGATACGCAGTATTTT. Encoded protein: CAISESQGGSTDTQYF. This sequence joins TRBV10-3 and TRBJ2-3; D is possibly TRBD2 (6 bases). V lost 0 bases and J lost 0, with 10 bases in between. The CDR3 spans 16 residues. Germline V gene sequence: CDR1 ENHRY, CDR2 SYGVKD.

This clone was seen more than once but under ten times. The genes are TRBV6-5 and TRBJ1-2; 9 bases line up with TRBD1. CDR3 length: 15 amino acids. Germline CDR1 MNHEY, CDR2 SVGAGI. Trimming took 2 bases from V and 5 from J; bases not matched to a gene: 6. The CDR3, as DNA: TGTGCCAGCAGTTACACAGGGGGCTCCACTTATGGCTACACCTTC. It is translated as CASSYTGGSTYGYTF.

This chain links TRBV5-4 with TRBJ1-2; 10 positions match TRBD1. This CDR3 contains 16 residues. With 4 bases clipped from V and 4 bases from J, the junction kept 10 bases outside the gene matches. Germline V lookup: CDR1 SGHNT, CDR2 YYREEE (reference sequence). CDR3 protein: CASSEYGTGDGYGYTF. In DNA form, the CDR3 reads TGTGCCAGCAGCGAGTACGGGACAGGGGATGGCTATGGCTACACCTTC.

V gene TRBV29-1 combines with J gene TRBJ2-7; D remains unclear. Trimming removed 2 bases at V and 3 bases at J, with 8 bases between. The CDR3 spans 12 residues. Germline V gives CDR1 SQVTM, CDR2 ANQGSEA. The CDR3 region is CSVELTNYEQYF. The DNA of the CDR3 is TGCAGCGTTGAATTGACAAACTACGAGCAGTACTTC.

CDR3 loop: CASSLGGSQNEQFF. In nucleotides, the CDR3 is TGTGCCAGCAGTTTAGGGGGGAGTCAAAATGAGCAGTTCTTC. The chain recombines TRBV27 with TRBJ2-1; maybe TRBD2 (6 bases). The CDR3 is 14 amino acids. V lost 2 bases, J lost 7 bases, and 12 bases lay in between. Germline CDR1 reads MNHEY; CDR2 reads SMNVEV (reference sequence).

V gene TRBV4-1 combines with J gene TRBJ1-2; the D is unclear. Germline V CDR1 and CDR2: MGHRA, YSYEKL. Trimming took off 0 bases at V and 4 bases at J, with 15 bases between the two ends. The CDR3 is 16 amino acids. The CDR3 region has the DNA TGCGCCAGCAGCCAAGACAGCCAGGTCCCGACCTATGGCTACACCTTC. Translating it yields CASSQDSQVPTYGYTF.

The chain has TRBV19 and TRBJ1-1; no definite D call. Trimming took off 7 bases at V and 0 bases at J, with 12 bases between the two ends. Germline CDR1 reads LNHDA; CDR2 reads SQIVND (reference sequence). The CDR3 extends over 14 amino acids. The DNA for the CDR3 is TGTGCCAGTACCTTGGGCAGGCTGAACACTGAAGCTTTCTTT. Translating gives CASTLGRLNTEAFF.

The chain couples TRBV7-9 to TRBJ1-1; 8 bases agree with TRBD1. The trim removed 2 bases at V and 3 bases at J, leaving 5 bases unmatched. The CDR3 extends over 15 amino acids. CDR1 is SEHNR, CDR2 FQNEAQ, per germline (reference sequence). The CDR3 reads CASSLTTGEDTEAFF. The CDR3 coding sequence is TGTGCCAGCAGCTTAACGACAGGGGAGGACACTGAAGCTTTCTTT.

V usage is TRBV9 and J usage is TRBJ2-1; a possible D gene is TRBD2 (7 bases). Trimming stripped 4 bases from V and 4 bases from J, with 18 bases between. CDR3 length: 16 amino acids. Germline CDR1 and CDR2: SGDLS and YYNGEE. The CDR3 DNA reads as TGTGCCAGCAGCCCGGGGGGCGGGGCCCGTTACAATGAGCAGTTCTTC. It codes for CASSPGGGARYNEQFF.

This rearrangement joins TRBV9 to TRBJ2-7; D is possibly TRBD1 (5 bases). Germline loops: CDR1 SGDLS, CDR2 YYNGEE. V gave up 0 bases and J gave up 5 bases, with 12 bases separating them. The CDR3 runs to 14 residues. Written as DNA, the CDR3 is TGTGCCAGCAGCGTAGACGGCAGGGTACACGAGCAGTACTTC. This translates into CASSVDGRVHEQYF.

Here the CDR3 DNA reads TGTGCCAGCAGCCGGGACAGGGGCGAAGATGAGCAGTTCTTC. It codes for CASSRDRGEDEQFF. The chain joins TRBV7-9 to TRBJ2-1; 10 nucleotides agree with TRBD1. The length of the CDR3 is 14 residues. With V trimmed by 5 bases and J by 8 bases, 6 bases remained unmatched. Per the germline V gene, CDR1 is SEHNR and CDR2 is FQNEAQ (reference sequence).

V usage is TRBV28 and J usage is TRBJ1-4; 10 bases are a match to TRBD1. V was pared by 6 bases and J by 5 bases, with 6 bases of the junction left unmatched. The CDR3 has 15 residues. Germline V gene lookup returns CDR1 MDHEN and CDR2 SYDVKM. The CDR3 DNA reads TGTGCCAGCAGCCAGGACAGGGGGTACAATGAAAAACTGTTTTTT. Translation: CASSQDRGYNEKLFF. Variable domain in full (rest from reference TRBV28 and TRBJ1-4): DVKVTQSSRYLVKRTGEKVFLECVQDMDHENMFWYRQDPGLGLRLIYFSYDVKMKEKGDIPEGYSVSREKKERFSLILESASTNQTSMYLCASSQDRGYNEKLFFGSGTQLSVL.

The genes are TRBV30 and TRBJ1-2; a possible D gene is TRBD1 (5 bases). Germline V CDR1 and CDR2: GTSNPN, SVGIG (reference sequence). The germline V and J ends were trimmed by 8 bases and 1 base, with 8 bases remaining between them. The length of the CDR3 is 11 residues. This CDR3 reads CAGTGNYGYTF. The CDR3 nucleotides are TGTGCCGGGACGGGTAACTATGGCTACACCTTC.

The CDR3 sequence is CASSNPGYPLEQYF. The CDR3 coding sequence is TGTGCCAGTAGTAACCCGGGGTACCCTCTCGAGCAGTACTTC. J is TRBJ2-7 and V is TRBV7-8; D is perhaps TRBD2 (5 bases). The CDR3 is 14 residues long. Germline CDR1 is SGHVS and CDR2 is FQNEAQ. V shed 9 bases and J shed 6 bases, with 21 bases lying between them.

This chain links TRBV11-2 with TRBJ2-2; tentatively, D is TRBD2 (6 bases). Deletions cut 3 bases from V and 6 bases from J, with 11 bases between. Germline CDR1 SGHAT, CDR2 FQNNGV. The CDR3 has 14 residues. The CDR3 DNA sequence: TGTGCCAGCAGCTTGTCCCCGGGGGCCGGGGAGCTGTTTTTT. Protein: CASSLSPGAGELFF.

The rearrangement joins TRBV30 to TRBJ1-2, with 8 bases fitting TRBD1. Unmatched junction bases numbered 4, after V lost 5 bases and J lost 5 bases. This CDR3 is 12 amino acids long. Germline values: CDR1 GTSNPN, CDR2 SVGIG (reference sequence). CDR3 DNA: TGTGCCTGGGACGGGACAGGATATGGCTACACCTTC. Amino acids: CAWDGTGYGYTF.

The table lists this clone with a count of one. The gene calls are TRBV6-5 and TRBJ2-1; TRBD1 matches 10 bases. V was clipped by 6 bases and J by 15 bases; unmatched bases: 14. The CDR3 loop spans 14 amino acids. Germline lookup yields CDR1 MNHEY and CDR2 SVGAGI. CDR3 in DNA: TGTGCCAGCAGCGCTAACCGGGACAGGGGCGTTCGGTTCTTC. It codes for CASSANRDRGVRFF.